In its sample, the clone carrying this T cell receptor beta chain was seen once. Its cognate antigen is unknown. Repertoires were generated with immunoSEQ multiplex PCR, while TCRdb's copy carries only in-frame clones and drops some. In the table there are some 55,000 clones, around 85% of which are singletons. These data originate in a study of lymphopenia after photon versus proton radiotherapy. Findings of the study overall: In patients who died, overall survival fell as post-nadir TCR diversity dropped more. Photon-treated patients lost naive T cells and TCR diversity; proton-treated stayed stable. Only patients who died were analyzed for survival; proton advantage is unproven. After lymphocyte nadir, photon-treated repertoires showed oligoclonal expansion, especially CD8+ Temra.

The CDR3 contains 13 residues. J was trimmed by 4 bases and V by 2 bases; bases with no gene match: 2. Germline V gives CDR1 SGHRS, CDR2 YFSETQ. Sequenced here: peripheral blood, sampled from a patient treated with photon-based radiotherapy. J is TRBJ1-1 and V is TRBV5-1, with 7 bases matching TRBD1. This TCR came from a man aged 35-49 years with gastric cancer. In DNA, the CDR3 is TGCGCCAGCAGCTTTAGGGGGCCCACTGAAGCTTTCTTT. Its translation: CASSFRGPTEAFF.